This T cell receptor (beta chain) was found in a study of vaccination effects on CD4 cells after COVID-19. ViraFEST expansion of antigen-specific CD4+ T cells with viral peptide pools preceded sequencing. Researchers isolated CD4+ T cells once less than 13 days of culture had elapsed. BNT162b2 vaccine or mRNA-1273 vaccine was given to participants in two doses. Worth noting for this clone: The antigen remains undetermined.

Per germline, CDR1 LGHDT and CDR2 YNNKEL (reference sequence). The CDR3 totals 14 residues. Trimming pared 4 bases from V and 2 bases from J, leaving 11 bases between. Repertoires were generated with immunoSEQ multiplex PCR, while TCRdb's copy carries only in-frame clones and drops some. The sample contains under 35,000 clones, over 55% of which appear only once. This TCR was sampled from a human donor who received a COVID-19 vaccine. The chain links TRBV3-1 (or the pseudogene TRBV3-2) to TRBJ1-2, with D uncertain. The input for sequencing was CD4+ T cells from PBMCs cultured with SARS-CoV-2 spike peptides, taken after COVID-19 vaccination. CDR3 amino acids: CASSLGEGNYGYTF. The CDR3, as DNA: TGTGCCAGCAGCCTCGGCGAGGGAAACTATGGCTACACCTTC.